This T cell receptor beta chain was captured in a study of neoadjuvant anti-PD-1 for oral cavity cancer. Study-level findings and limits: Higher pretreatment Treg/Th17 ratios tracked higher pretreatment blood clonality.

Per the germline V gene, CDR1 is SGHDT and CDR2 is YYEEEE. Trimming took 4 bases from V and 4 from J, leaving 17 bases between them. The CDR3 is 15 residues long. Details on this clone: The antigen remains unidentified.

Method: immunoSEQ multiplex PCR; TCRdb's copy keeps in-frame clones and lacks some. The sample holds 55,000 to 75,000 clones, roughly 80% seen once. This clonotype was sampled from a person aged 35 to 85 with oral cavity squamous cell carcinoma. The chain links TRBV5-6 to TRBJ1-2, with D unclear. The sample here was PBMCs, taken before nivolumab (anti-PD-1) treatment. CDR3 sequence (DNA): TGTGCCAGCAGCCCGGTCGGTATTTCGGTCTATGGCTACACCTTC. It is translated as CASSPVGISVYGYTF.